What follows are 8 T cell receptor beta chains derived from one specimen sequenced in a study of cytomegalovirus exposure and HLA in healthy donors. Clones were sequenced by immunoSEQ multiplex PCR, and TCRdb holds only the in-frame ones, with some missing. The profile shows roughly 300,000 clones, roughly 87% of them singletons. Sequenced: PBMCs. Receptor source: a woman aged 25 to 39 in good health and CMV-seropositive.

The rearrangement links TRBV27 to TRBJ2-1; 13 nucleotides align to TRBD2. CDR3 length equals 16 residues. Per germline, CDR1 MNHEY and CDR2 SMNVEV (reference sequence). The J segment lost 4 bases and the V segment lost 4 bases, leaving 4 bases of the junction unmatched. The CDR3 protein is CASSSTSGRLYNEQFF. CDR3 nucleotides: TGTGCCAGCAGTTCGACTAGCGGGAGGTTATACAATGAGCAGTTCTTC.

The rearrangement joins TRBV4-3 to TRBJ2-4, with no clear D. Looked up from germline, CDR1 is LGHNA and CDR2 is YSLEER. V lost 0 bases to trimming and J lost 0 bases, with 9 bases between them. The CDR3 has 16 residues. The CDR3 region has the DNA TGCGCCAGCAGCCAAGATACGGGTAAAGCCAAAAACATTCAGTACTTC. The encoded protein is CASSQDTGKAKNIQYF.

This rearrangement joins TRBV6-5 to TRBJ1-5, with D hard to call. CDR3 length equals 15 residues. Germline V lookup: CDR1 MNHEY, CDR2 SVGAGI. Trimming stripped 0 bases from V and 6 bases from J, with 12 bases between. The CDR3 DNA sequence: TGTGCCAGCAGTTACTCGAGTGCTGCAAGTCAGCCCCAGCATTTT. This sequence encodes CASSYSSAASQPQHF.

The chain has TRBV10-2 and TRBJ1-1, with D uncertain. Trimming removed 3 bases from V and 0 bases from J, with 5 bases in between. The germline V gene has CDR1 WSHSY and CDR2 SAAADI. The CDR3 is 13 residues long. CDR3 sequence reads: CASSDQMNTEAFF. Written as DNA, the CDR3 is TGCGCCAGCAGTGATCAAATGAACACTGAAGCTTTCTTT.

This clone was counted a single time. V and J are TRBV5-6 and TRBJ1-2; no clear D. The germline CDR1 and CDR2 sequences are SGHDT and YYEEEE. With 3 bases removed from V and 7 bases from J, the gap between germline ends came to 13 bases. CDR3 length equals 13 residues. CDR3 residues: CASSYGLGRGYTF. CDR3 coding DNA: TGTGCCAGCAGCTATGGACTTGGGCGTGGCTACACCTTC.

The chain uses TRBV19 and TRBJ2-1; a possible D gene is TRBD2 (6 bases). The ends were cut back, 8 bases at V and 0 bases at J, with 17 bases in the middle. From germline, CDR1 is LNHDA and CDR2 SQIVND (reference sequence). This CDR3 is 16 amino acids long. CDR3 DNA sequence: TGTGCCAGTTCAGTTGCGGGGCCGAGCTCCTACAATGAGCAGTTCTTC. Protein product: CASSVAGPSSYNEQFF.

V gene TRBV30 combines with J gene TRBJ2-3; D possibly matches TRBD1 or TRBD2 (5 bases each). Germline V gives CDR1 GTSNPN, CDR2 SVGIG (reference sequence). The CDR3 sequence is 14 residues long. Trimming cost V 0 bases and J 12 bases, with 19 bases left between them. The chain's CDR3 is CAWSVNRGAGTQYF. CDR3 DNA sequence: TGTGCCTGGAGTGTAAATAGAGGGGCCGGTACACAGTATTTT.

This chain links TRBV29-1 with TRBJ2-7; D is ambiguous. CDR1 and CDR2 from the germline V gene are SQVTM and ANQGSEA. CDR3 length: 15 amino acids. The ends were cut back, 4 bases at V and 3 bases at J, with 19 bases in the middle. The CDR3 bases are TGCAGCGTTGGCAAAAAAGTGGGGAACCTCTACGAGCAGTACTTC. This gives the protein CSVGKKVGNLYEQYF.